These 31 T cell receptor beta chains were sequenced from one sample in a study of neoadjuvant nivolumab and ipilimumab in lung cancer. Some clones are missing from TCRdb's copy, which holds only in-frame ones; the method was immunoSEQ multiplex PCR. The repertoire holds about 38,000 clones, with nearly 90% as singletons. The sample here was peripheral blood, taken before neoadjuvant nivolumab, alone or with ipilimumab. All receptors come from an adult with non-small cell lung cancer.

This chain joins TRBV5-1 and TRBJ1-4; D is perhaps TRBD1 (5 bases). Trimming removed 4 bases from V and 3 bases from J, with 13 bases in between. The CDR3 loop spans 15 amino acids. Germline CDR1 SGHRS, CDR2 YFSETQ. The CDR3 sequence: CASSPRDHANEKLFF. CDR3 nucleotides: TGCGCCAGCAGCCCGAGGGACCACGCTAATGAAAAACTGTTTTTT. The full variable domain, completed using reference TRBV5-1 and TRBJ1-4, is KAGVTQTPRYLIKTRGQQVTLSCSPISGHRSVSWYQQTPGQGLQFLFEYFSETQRNKGNFPGRFSGRQFSNSRSEMNVSTLELGDSALYLCASSPRDHANEKLFFGSGTQLSVL.

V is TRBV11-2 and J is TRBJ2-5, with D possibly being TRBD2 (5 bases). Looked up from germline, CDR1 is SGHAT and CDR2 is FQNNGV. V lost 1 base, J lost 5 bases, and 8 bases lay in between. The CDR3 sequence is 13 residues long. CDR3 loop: CASSLGSGETQYF. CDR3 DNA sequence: TGTGCCAGCAGCTTAGGCTCGGGGGAGACCCAGTACTTC. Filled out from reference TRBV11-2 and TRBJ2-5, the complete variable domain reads EAGVAQSPRYKIIEKRQSVAFWCNPISGHATLYWYQQILGQGPKLLIQFQNNGVVDDSQLPKDRFSAERLKGVDSTLKIQPAKLEDSAVYLCASSLGSGETQYFGPGTRLLVL.

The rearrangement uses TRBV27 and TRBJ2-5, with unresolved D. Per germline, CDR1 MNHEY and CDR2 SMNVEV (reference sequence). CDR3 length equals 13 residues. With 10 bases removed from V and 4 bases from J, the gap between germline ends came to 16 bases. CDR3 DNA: TGTGCCACCGCGATTTCGTGGGGAGAGACCCAGTACTTC. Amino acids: CATAISWGETQYF.

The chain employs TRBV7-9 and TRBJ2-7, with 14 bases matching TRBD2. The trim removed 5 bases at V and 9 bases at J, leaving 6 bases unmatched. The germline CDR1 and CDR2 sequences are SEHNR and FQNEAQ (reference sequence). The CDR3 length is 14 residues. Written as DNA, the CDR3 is TGTGCCAGCAGCCTTGGACTAGCGGGAGGTGGGCAGTACTTC. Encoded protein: CASSLGLAGGGQYF. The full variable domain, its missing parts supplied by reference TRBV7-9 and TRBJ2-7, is DTGVSQNPRHKITKRGQNVTFRCDPISEHNRLYWYRQTLGQGPEFLTYFQNEAQLEKSRLLSDRFSAERPKGSFSTLEIQRTEQGDSAMYLCASSLGLAGGGQYFGPGTRLTVT.

This CDR3 reads CASSASGEQYF. The CDR3 bases are TGTGCCAGCAGCGCTTCTGGCGAGCAGTACTTC. The genes are TRBV7-9 and TRBJ2-7; D is unresolved. Deletions cut 5 bases from V and 6 bases from J, with 8 bases between. Per germline, CDR1 SEHNR and CDR2 FQNEAQ (reference sequence). The length of the CDR3 is 11 residues.

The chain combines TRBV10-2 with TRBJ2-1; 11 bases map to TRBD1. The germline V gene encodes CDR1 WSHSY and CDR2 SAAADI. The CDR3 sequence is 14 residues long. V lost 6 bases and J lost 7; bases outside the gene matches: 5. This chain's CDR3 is CASSGQGAWNEQFF. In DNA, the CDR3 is TGCGCCAGCAGCGGACAGGGGGCTTGGAATGAGCAGTTCTTC.

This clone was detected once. The DNA for the CDR3 is TGTGCCTGGAGCCCACCTGAGACCTATACGCAGTATTTT. It translates to CAWSPPETYTQYF. This sequence joins TRBV30 and TRBJ2-3; the D is unclear. The CDR3 is made up of 13 amino acids. In germline, CDR1 is GTSNPN, CDR2 SVGIG (reference sequence). The germline V and J ends were trimmed by 3 bases and 7 bases, with 14 bases remaining between them.

The DNA for the CDR3 is TGTGCCAGCAGCTTAATGGGTTCCAATCAGCCCCAGCATTTT. This codes for CASSLMGSNQPQHF. The chain has TRBV7-9 and TRBJ1-5; unclear D gene. CDR1 is SEHNR and CDR2 is FQNEAQ in the germline V gene (reference sequence). This CDR3 is built from 14 residues. The germline V and J ends were trimmed by 2 bases and 3 bases, with 8 bases remaining between them.

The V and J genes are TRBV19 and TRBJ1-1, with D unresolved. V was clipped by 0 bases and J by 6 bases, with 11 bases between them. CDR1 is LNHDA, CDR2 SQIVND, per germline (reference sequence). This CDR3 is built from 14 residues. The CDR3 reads CASSIDSGRSEAFF. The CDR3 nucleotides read TGTGCCAGTAGTATAGATTCAGGAAGGTCTGAAGCTTTCTTT.

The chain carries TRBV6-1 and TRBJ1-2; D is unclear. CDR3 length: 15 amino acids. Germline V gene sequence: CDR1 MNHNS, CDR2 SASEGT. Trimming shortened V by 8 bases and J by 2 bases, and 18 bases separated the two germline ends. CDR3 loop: CASESSLAENYGYTF. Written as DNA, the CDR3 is TGTGCCAGCGAATCTAGCCTGGCGGAAAACTATGGCTACACCTTC.

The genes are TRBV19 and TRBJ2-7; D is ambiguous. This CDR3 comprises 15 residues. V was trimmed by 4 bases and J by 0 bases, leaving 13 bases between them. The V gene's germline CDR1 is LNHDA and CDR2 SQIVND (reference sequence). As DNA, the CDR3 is TGTGCCAGTAGTAGAGGACCGATTCGCTCCTACGAGCAGTACTTC. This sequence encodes CASSRGPIRSYEQYF.

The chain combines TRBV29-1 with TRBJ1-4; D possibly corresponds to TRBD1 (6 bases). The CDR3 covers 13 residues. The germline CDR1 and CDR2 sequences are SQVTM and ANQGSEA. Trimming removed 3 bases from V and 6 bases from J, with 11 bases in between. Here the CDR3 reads CSVDPGEHEKLFF. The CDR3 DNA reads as TGCAGCGTTGACCCAGGGGAGCATGAAAAACTGTTTTTT.

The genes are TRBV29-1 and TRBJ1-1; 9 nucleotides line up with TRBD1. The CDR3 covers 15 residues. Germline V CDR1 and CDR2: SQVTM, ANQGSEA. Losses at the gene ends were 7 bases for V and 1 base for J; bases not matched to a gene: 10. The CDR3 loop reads CSAARDREGNTEAFF. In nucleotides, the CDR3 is TGCAGCGCCGCCAGGGACAGGGAGGGGAACACTGAAGCTTTCTTT. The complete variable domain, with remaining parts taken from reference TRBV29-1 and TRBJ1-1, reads SAVISQKPSRDICQRGTSLTIQCQVDSQVTMMFWYRQQPGQSLTLIATANQGSEATYESGFVIDKFPISRPNLTFSTLTVSNMSPEDSSIYLCSAARDREGNTEAFFGQGTRLTVV.

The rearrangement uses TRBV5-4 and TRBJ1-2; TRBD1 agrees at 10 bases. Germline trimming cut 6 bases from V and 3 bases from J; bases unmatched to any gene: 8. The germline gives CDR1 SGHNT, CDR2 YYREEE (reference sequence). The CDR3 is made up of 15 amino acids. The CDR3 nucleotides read TGTGCCAGCACCCGGACAGGGGGGCTTGACTATGGCTACACCTTC. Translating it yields CASTRTGGLDYGYTF.

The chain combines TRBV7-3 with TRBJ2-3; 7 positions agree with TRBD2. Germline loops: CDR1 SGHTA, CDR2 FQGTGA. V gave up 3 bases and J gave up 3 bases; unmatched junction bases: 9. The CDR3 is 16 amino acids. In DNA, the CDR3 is TGTGCCAGCAGCTTCAAAAGGGAGGGTGGGACAGATACGCAGTATTTT. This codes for CASSFKREGGTDTQYF.

CDR3 coding DNA: TGCGCCAGCAGCCAAGGGGGATTGGGGACTCACCACGAGCAGTACTTC. As protein: CASSQGGLGTHHEQYF. The J gene is TRBJ2-7, the V gene TRBV4-1; D possibly corresponds to TRBD2 (6 bases). This CDR3 contains 16 residues. Deletions cut 1 base from V and 5 bases from J, with 18 bases between. Germline V gene sequence: CDR1 MGHRA, CDR2 YSYEKL.

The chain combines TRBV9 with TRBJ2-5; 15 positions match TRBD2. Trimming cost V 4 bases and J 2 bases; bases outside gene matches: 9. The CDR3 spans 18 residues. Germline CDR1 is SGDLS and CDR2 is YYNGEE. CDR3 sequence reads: CASSQGLAGGPAQETQYF. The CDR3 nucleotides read TGTGCCAGCAGCCAGGGACTAGCGGGAGGTCCAGCACAAGAGACCCAGTACTTC.

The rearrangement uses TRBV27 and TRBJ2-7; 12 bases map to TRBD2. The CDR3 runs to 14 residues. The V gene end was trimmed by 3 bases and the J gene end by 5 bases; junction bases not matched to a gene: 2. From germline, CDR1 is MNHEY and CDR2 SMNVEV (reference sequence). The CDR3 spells CASSFLAGGNEQYF. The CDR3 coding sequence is TGTGCCAGCAGTTTCCTAGCGGGAGGGAACGAGCAGTACTTC.

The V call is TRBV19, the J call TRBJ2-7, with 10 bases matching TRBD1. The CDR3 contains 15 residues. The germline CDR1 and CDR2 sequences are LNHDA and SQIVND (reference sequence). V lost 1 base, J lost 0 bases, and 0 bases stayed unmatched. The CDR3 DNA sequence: TGTGCCAGTAGTATAGGGACAGGGGGCTCCTACGAGCAGTACTTC. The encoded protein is CASSIGTGGSYEQYF.

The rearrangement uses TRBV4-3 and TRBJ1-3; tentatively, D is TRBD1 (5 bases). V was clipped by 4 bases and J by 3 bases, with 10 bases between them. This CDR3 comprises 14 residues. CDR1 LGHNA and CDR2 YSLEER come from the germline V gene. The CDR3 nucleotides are TGCGCCAGCAGCCCGGGGACCGATGGAAACACCATATATTTT. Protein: CASSPGTDGNTIYF.

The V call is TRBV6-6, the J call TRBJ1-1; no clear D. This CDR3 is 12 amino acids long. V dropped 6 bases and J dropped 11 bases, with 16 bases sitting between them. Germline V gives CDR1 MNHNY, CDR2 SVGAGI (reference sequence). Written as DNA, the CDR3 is TGTGCCAGCAGAATCCCGGGGATGGGGGCTTTCTTT. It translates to CASRIPGMGAFF.

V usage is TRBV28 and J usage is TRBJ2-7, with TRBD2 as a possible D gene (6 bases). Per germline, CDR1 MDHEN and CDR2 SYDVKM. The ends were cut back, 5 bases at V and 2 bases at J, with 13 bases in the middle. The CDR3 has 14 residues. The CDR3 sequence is CASSARDWTYEQYF. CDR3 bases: TGTGCCAGCAGTGCCCGGGACTGGACCTACGAGCAGTACTTC.

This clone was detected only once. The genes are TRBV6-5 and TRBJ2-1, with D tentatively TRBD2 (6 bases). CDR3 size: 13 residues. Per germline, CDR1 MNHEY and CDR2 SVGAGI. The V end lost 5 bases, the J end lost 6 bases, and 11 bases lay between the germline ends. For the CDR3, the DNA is TGTGCCAGCAGTCGGGAGAGGTTCAATGAGCAGTTCTTC. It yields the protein CASSRERFNEQFF.

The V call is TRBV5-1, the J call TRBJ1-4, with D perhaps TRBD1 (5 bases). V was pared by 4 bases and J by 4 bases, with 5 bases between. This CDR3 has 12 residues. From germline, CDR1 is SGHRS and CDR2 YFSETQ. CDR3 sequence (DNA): TGCGCCAGCAGCGACAGTAATGAAAAACTGTTTTTT. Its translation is CASSDSNEKLFF. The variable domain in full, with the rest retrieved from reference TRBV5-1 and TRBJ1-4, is KAGVTQTPRYLIKTRGQQVTLSCSPISGHRSVSWYQQTPGQGLQFLFEYFSETQRNKGNFPGRFSGRQFSNSRSEMNVSTLELGDSALYLCASSDSNEKLFFGSGTQLSVL.

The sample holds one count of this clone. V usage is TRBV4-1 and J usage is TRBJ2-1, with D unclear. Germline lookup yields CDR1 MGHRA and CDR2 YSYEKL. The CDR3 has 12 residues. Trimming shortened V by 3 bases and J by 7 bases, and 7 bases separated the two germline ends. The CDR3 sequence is CASSQGGNEQFF. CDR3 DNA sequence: TGCGCCAGCAGCCAGGGTGGGAATGAGCAGTTCTTC.

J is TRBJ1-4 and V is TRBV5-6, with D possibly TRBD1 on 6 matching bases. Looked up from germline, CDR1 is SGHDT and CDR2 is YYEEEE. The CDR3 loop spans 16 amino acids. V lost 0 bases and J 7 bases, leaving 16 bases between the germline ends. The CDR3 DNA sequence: TGTGCCAGCAGCTTGGCCGGGGGCGCCAGGGGTGAAAAACTGTTTTTT. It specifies CASSLAGGARGEKLFF.

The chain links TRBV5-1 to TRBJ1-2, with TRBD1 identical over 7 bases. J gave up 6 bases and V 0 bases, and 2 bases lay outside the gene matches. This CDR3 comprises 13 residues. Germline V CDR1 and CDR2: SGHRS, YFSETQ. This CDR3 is CASSLGQGDGYTF. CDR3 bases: TGCGCCAGCAGCTTGGGACAGGGCGATGGCTACACCTTC.

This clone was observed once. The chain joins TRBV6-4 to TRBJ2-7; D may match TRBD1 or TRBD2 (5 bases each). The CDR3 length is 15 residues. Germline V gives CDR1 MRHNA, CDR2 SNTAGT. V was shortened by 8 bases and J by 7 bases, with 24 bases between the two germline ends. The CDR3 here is CASRPRTLKGGEQYF. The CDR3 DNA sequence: TGTGCCAGCCGTCCGAGGACACTAAAGGGCGGGGAGCAGTACTTC.

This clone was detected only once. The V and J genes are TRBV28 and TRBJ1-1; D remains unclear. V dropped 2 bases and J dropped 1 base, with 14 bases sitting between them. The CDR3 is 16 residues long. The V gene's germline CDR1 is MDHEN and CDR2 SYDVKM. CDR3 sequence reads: CASSLDFAEKNTEAFF. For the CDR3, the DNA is TGTGCCAGCAGTTTAGACTTTGCGGAAAAGAACACTGAAGCTTTCTTT.

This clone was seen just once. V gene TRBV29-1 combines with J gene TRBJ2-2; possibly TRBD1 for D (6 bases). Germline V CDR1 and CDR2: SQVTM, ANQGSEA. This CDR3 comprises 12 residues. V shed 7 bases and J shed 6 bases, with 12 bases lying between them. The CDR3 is CSGLSGAGELFF. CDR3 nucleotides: TGCAGCGGATTATCAGGGGCCGGGGAGCTGTTTTTT.

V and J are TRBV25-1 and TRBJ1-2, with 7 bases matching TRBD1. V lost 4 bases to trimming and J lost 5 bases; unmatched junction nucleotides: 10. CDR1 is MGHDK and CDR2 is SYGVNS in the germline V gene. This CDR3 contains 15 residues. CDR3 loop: CASSAMEGAGYGYTF. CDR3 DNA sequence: TGTGCCAGCAGTGCGATGGAGGGGGCTGGGTATGGCTACACCTTC.